Listed here are 26 T cell receptor beta chains from one sample, sequenced in a study of blood T cell repertoires in COVID-19. Assay used: immunoSEQ multiplex PCR; TCRdb lists only in-frame clones, some missing. The sample lists approximately 290,000 clones, around 82% seen once, with 0.87% in the top ten. Material: peripheral blood. Source of these receptors: a human donor with COVID-19, enrolled during active disease. The donor label of this sample is uncertain.

This chain joins TRBV11-2 and TRBJ2-1; the match to TRBD1 covers 8 bases. The CDR3 loop spans 15 amino acids. Germline V gene data show CDR1 as SGHAT and CDR2 as FQNNGV. Unmatched junction bases numbered 7, after V lost 1 base and J lost 8 bases. The CDR3 DNA reads as TGTGCCAGCAGCTTAGTTTGGACAGGGAGCCATGAGCAGTTCTTC. This sequence encodes CASSLVWTGSHEQFF.

This clone appeared a single time. The chain combines TRBV7-2 with TRBJ1-4; possible D gene TRBD1, 6 bases. The V gene's germline CDR1 is SGHTA and CDR2 FQGNSA. V lost 5 bases to trimming and J lost 8 bases, with 18 bases between them. This CDR3 contains 15 residues. CDR3 residues: CASSTLVGADEKLFF. DNA for the CDR3: TGTGCCAGCAGCACCTTGGTGGGGGCCGACGAAAAACTGTTTTTT.

The chain carries TRBV6-5 and TRBJ1-2, with TRBD1 as a possible D gene (6 bases). Trimming stripped 2 bases from V and 8 bases from J, with 21 bases between. CDR3 length equals 16 residues. CDR1 MNHEY and CDR2 SVGAGI come from the germline V gene. CDR3 bases: TGTGCCAGCAGTTACCGAGGGGTTGGCCTCCAGGGGGGCTACACCTTC. It yields the protein CASSYRGVGLQGGYTF.

CDR3 bases: TGTGCCAGCAGTGAAGCGCTAGGCACTGAAGCTTTCTTT. Amino acid sequence: CASSEALGTEAFF. V is TRBV6-1 and J is TRBJ1-1; D gene ambiguous. This CDR3 has 13 residues. Trimming cost V 0 bases and J 4 bases, with 6 bases left between them. Per the germline V gene, CDR1 is MNHNS and CDR2 is SASEGT.

The genes are TRBV7-9 and TRBJ2-2, with TRBD2 matching over 7 bases. This CDR3 has 16 amino acids. The germline CDR1 and CDR2 sequences are SEHNR and FQNEAQ (reference sequence). Trimming cost V 1 base and J 7 bases; bases outside gene matches: 9. The CDR3 region has the DNA TGTGCCAGCAGCTTAGTGGCGGGAGTGGTCGGCGGGGAGCTGTTTTTT. Encoded protein: CASSLVAGVVGGELFF.

The chain carries TRBV19 and TRBJ1-2; TRBD1 agrees at 7 bases. J lost 2 bases, V lost 7 bases, and 7 bases had no gene match. The CDR3 runs 14 residues. CDR1 LNHDA and CDR2 SQIVND come from the germline V gene (reference sequence). The CDR3 loop is CASNVLTGNYGYTF. CDR3 nucleotide sequence: TGTGCCAGTAACGTTCTGACAGGGAACTATGGCTACACCTTC.

This clone was detected a few times. The junction differs from germline at one of its ends, possibly a read error. The chain recombines TRBV20-1 with TRBJ2-7, with 10 bases aligning to TRBD2. Germline V CDR1 and CDR2: DFQATT, SNEGSKA (reference sequence). The CDR3 sequence is 11 residues long. CDR3 sequence reads: CSATPGLAEHF. The CDR3 bases are TGCAGTGCTACCCCCGGACTAGCGGAACACTTC.

CDR3 residues: CASSVRAGDSYNEQFF. As DNA, the CDR3 is TGTGCCAGCAGCGTGCGAGCAGGGGACTCCTACAATGAGCAGTTCTTC. J is TRBJ2-1 and V is TRBV9; weak D call: TRBD1 (6 bases). Deletions cut 2 bases from V and 0 bases from J, with 12 bases between. This CDR3 is built from 16 residues. Germline-derived CDR1 and CDR2 are SGDLS and YYNGEE.

V usage is TRBV5-1 and J usage is TRBJ1-1; TRBD1 agrees at 9 bases. The junction had 12 bases not matched to a gene; V was cut back by 5 bases and J by 4 bases. Germline loops: CDR1 SGHRS, CDR2 YFSETQ. The CDR3 is made up of 16 amino acids. CDR3 sequence reads: CASRRRDRVGGTEAFF. In DNA, the CDR3 is TGCGCCAGCAGGCGACGGGACAGGGTGGGAGGCACTGAAGCTTTCTTT. Filled out from reference TRBV5-1 and TRBJ1-1, the complete variable domain reads KAGVTQTPRYLIKTRGQQVTLSCSPISGHRSVSWYQQTPGQGLQFLFEYFSETQRNKGNFPGRFSGRQFSNSRSEMNVSTLELGDSALYLCASRRRDRVGGTEAFFGQGTRLTVV.

This chain links TRBV28 with TRBJ1-4; D may be TRBD1 (6 bases). The CDR3 sequence is 16 residues long. Trimming left V 5 bases short and J 0 bases short, with 13 bases between. Looked up from germline, CDR1 is MDHEN and CDR2 is SYDVKM. The CDR3 DNA is TGTGCCAGCAGTACGCAGGGGTCCGCAACTAATGAAAAACTGTTTTTT. Encoded protein: CASSTQGSATNEKLFF.

This chain connects TRBV11-3 to TRBJ2-2, with a possible D match to TRBD1 (5 bases). Trimming removed 5 bases at V and 5 bases at J, with 12 bases between. Looked up from germline, CDR1 is SGHNT and CDR2 is YENEEA. The CDR3 runs to 14 residues. CDR3 coding DNA: TGTGCCAGCAGCCCCCGCCCAGGGACCGGGGAGCTGTTTTTT. Protein product: CASSPRPGTGELFF.

The V gene is TRBV3-1 (or the pseudogene TRBV3-2), the J gene TRBJ2-2; no clear D gene. The CDR3 spans 15 residues. Trimming took off 1 base at V and 0 bases at J, with 6 bases between the two ends. The germline CDR1 and CDR2 sequences are LGHDT and YNNKEL (reference sequence). The CDR3 reads CASSQALANTGELFF. The CDR3 coding sequence is TGTGCCAGCAGCCAAGCCCTAGCGAACACCGGGGAGCTGTTTTTT.

The genes are TRBV4-1 and TRBJ1-4; TRBD1 aligns across 8 bases. V was clipped by 4 bases and J by 3 bases; unmatched bases: 1. Germline V gene lookup returns CDR1 MGHRA and CDR2 YSYEKL. The CDR3 sequence is 14 residues long. The CDR3 DNA follows: TGCGCCAGCAGCCTACAGGGGGCTAATGAAAAACTGTTTTTT. Protein product: CASSLQGANEKLFF.

This clone was seen only a few times. The chain carries TRBV30 and TRBJ1-2, with D perhaps TRBD1 (6 bases). This CDR3 region has 12 residues. The germline V gene encodes CDR1 GTSNPN and CDR2 SVGIG (reference sequence). V was cut by 5 bases and J by 8 bases, with 15 bases left in between. CDR3 coding DNA: TGTGCCTGGGGGAATGGCAGGGGAGGCTACACCTTC. Its protein product is CAWGNGRGGYTF.

This rearrangement joins TRBV5-1 to TRBJ1-4; D might be TRBD1 (5 bases). CDR3 length: 17 residues. Germline V gene lookup returns CDR1 SGHRS and CDR2 YFSETQ. Trimming cost V 4 bases and J 4 bases, with 20 bases left between them. The CDR3 DNA reads as TGCGCCAGCAGCCTTACAGTCGCGCAGGGATATAATGAAAAACTGTTTTTT. Residues: CASSLTVAQGYNEKLFF.

The chain employs TRBV5-1 and TRBJ2-1; tentative D call: TRBD2 (6 bases). The CDR3 totals 16 residues. With 3 bases removed from V and 0 bases from J, the gap between germline ends came to 13 bases. In germline, CDR1 is SGHRS, CDR2 YFSETQ. The CDR3 sequence is CASSWGLRSSYNEQFF. Written as DNA, the CDR3 is TGCGCCAGCAGCTGGGGACTTCGTAGCTCCTACAATGAGCAGTTCTTC.

The CDR3 loop is CASSLGTGDYGYTF. The CDR3 DNA follows: TGTGCCAGCAGCTTGGGGACAGGGGACTATGGCTACACCTTC. The V and J genes are TRBV7-2 and TRBJ1-2; TRBD1 matches 10 bases. The J segment lost 3 bases and the V segment lost 3 bases, leaving 1 base of the junction unmatched. This CDR3 has 14 residues. CDR1 and CDR2 (germline): SGHTA, FQGNSA.

The chain carries TRBV4-1 and TRBJ2-7; 10 bases fit TRBD1. V lost 1 base, J lost 7 bases, and 4 bases stayed unmatched. Germline CDR1 is MGHRA and CDR2 is YSYEKL. The CDR3 totals 14 residues. The CDR3 DNA is TGCGCCAGCAGCCAAGCTGGGACAGGGGAAGAGCAGTACTTC. It is translated as CASSQAGTGEEQYF.

The chain employs TRBV11-3 and TRBJ1-1, with a possible D match to TRBD1 (5 bases). Germline CDR1 and CDR2: SGHNT and YENEEA. Trimming took 1 base from V and 3 from J, leaving 12 bases between them. The CDR3 is 15 amino acids. The CDR3 nucleotides read TGTGCCAGCAGCTTAGGGGGGGGTGATGACACTGAAGCTTTCTTT. Amino acids: CASSLGGGDDTEAFF.

This chain links TRBV28 with TRBJ1-5, with 10 bases aligning to TRBD1. The CDR3 contains 16 residues. The germline V gene encodes CDR1 MDHEN and CDR2 SYDVKM. V trimming: 6 bases; J trimming: 6 bases; junction bases outside the gene matches: 11. The CDR3 reads CASSRPGQGFSQPQHF. The DNA of the CDR3 is TGTGCCAGCAGCCGACCGGGACAGGGGTTCAGTCAGCCCCAGCATTTT.

The rearrangement links TRBV5-5 to TRBJ1-6, with TRBD1 identical over 10 bases. CDR1 and CDR2 (germline): SGHKS, YYEKEE (reference sequence). The CDR3 runs to 19 residues. J gave up 8 bases and V 0 bases, and 14 bases lay outside the gene matches. The CDR3 sequence is CASSLVPGTGAYGDSPLHF. CDR3 coding DNA: TGTGCCAGCAGCTTGGTCCCCGGGACAGGGGCCTACGGGGATTCACCCCTCCACTTT.

V and J are TRBV5-1 and TRBJ1-1; D call uncertain. V was trimmed by 4 bases and J by 1 base, leaving 14 bases between them. Germline CDR1 reads SGHRS; CDR2 reads YFSETQ. This CDR3 comprises 15 residues. The CDR3 DNA sequence: TGCGCCAGCAGCCCGGCGGGCCATTCGAACACTGAAGCTTTCTTT. Translation gives CASSPAGHSNTEAFF. The whole variable domain, remainder taken from reference TRBV5-1 and TRBJ1-1, is KAGVTQTPRYLIKTRGQQVTLSCSPISGHRSVSWYQQTPGQGLQFLFEYFSETQRNKGNFPGRFSGRQFSNSRSEMNVSTLELGDSALYLCASSPAGHSNTEAFFGQGTRLTVV.

This clone was detected only once. The V and J genes are TRBV5-1 and TRBJ2-7; the match to TRBD1 covers 9 bases. The germline CDR1 and CDR2 sequences are SGHRS and YFSETQ. V shed 2 bases, J shed 5 bases, and the junction held 8 bases outside the gene matches. CDR3 length: 15 residues. CDR3 in amino acids: CASSLRDRADDEQYF. As DNA, the CDR3 is TGCGCCAGCAGCTTAAGGGACAGGGCGGACGACGAGCAGTACTTC.

The gene calls are TRBV9 and TRBJ2-7; 13 nucleotides align to TRBD2. Germline CDR1 SGDLS, CDR2 YYNGEE. CDR3 length equals 15 residues. With 2 bases clipped from V and 4 bases from J, the junction kept 3 bases outside the gene matches. CDR3 in DNA: TGTGCCAGCAGCGTGGGACTAGCGGGGACTTACGAGCAGTACTTC. This encodes CASSVGLAGTYEQYF.

In this sample, this clone turned up once. This rearrangement joins TRBV6-5 to TRBJ1-1; the match to TRBD1 covers 11 bases. The CDR3 length is 16 residues. Losses at the gene ends were 3 bases for V and 1 base for J; bases not matched to a gene: 4. CDR1 and CDR2 (germline): MNHEY, SVGAGI. Here the CDR3 DNA reads TGTGCCAGCAGTTATCGGACAGGGGGCCGGAACACTGAAGCTTTCTTT. Encoded protein: CASSYRTGGRNTEAFF.

The chain recombines TRBV7-3 with TRBJ1-6; TRBD1 might be the D (5 bases). This CDR3 is 14 amino acids long. Per the germline V gene, CDR1 is SGHTA and CDR2 is FQGTGA. Trimming took 5 bases from V and 5 from J, leaving 10 bases between them. The CDR3 DNA reads TGTGCCAGCAGCCCGACAGTGAATAATTCACCCCTCCACTTT. This codes for CASSPTVNNSPLHF.